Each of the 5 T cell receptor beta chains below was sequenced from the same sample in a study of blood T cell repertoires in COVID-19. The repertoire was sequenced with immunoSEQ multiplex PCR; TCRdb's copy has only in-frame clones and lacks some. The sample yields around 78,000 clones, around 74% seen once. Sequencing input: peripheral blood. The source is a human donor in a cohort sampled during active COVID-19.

CDR3 DNA sequence: TGTGCCACCAGTGATGCTAGCGGGGGGGGAAATCAACAGTACTTC. Amino acids: CATSDASGGGNQQYF. The rearrangement joins TRBV24-1 to TRBJ2-5, with 12 bases that match TRBD2. The CDR3 is made up of 15 amino acids. V lost 3 bases, J lost 11 bases, and 9 bases stayed unmatched. Germline V gene sequence: CDR1 KGHDR, CDR2 SFDVKD.

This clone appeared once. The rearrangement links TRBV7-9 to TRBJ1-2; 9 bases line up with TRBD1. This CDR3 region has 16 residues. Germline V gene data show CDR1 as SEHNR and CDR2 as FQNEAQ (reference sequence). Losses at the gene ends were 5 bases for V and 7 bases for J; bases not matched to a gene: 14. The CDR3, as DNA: TGTGCCAGCAGCCCCACAAAACAGGGGGCGATTTCTGGCTACACCTTC. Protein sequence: CASSPTKQGAISGYTF. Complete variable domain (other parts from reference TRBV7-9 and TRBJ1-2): DTGVSQNPRHKITKRGQNVTFRCDPISEHNRLYWYRQTLGQGPEFLTYFQNEAQLEKSRLLSDRFSAERPKGSFSTLEIQRTEQGDSAMYLCASSPTKQGAISGYTFGSGTRLTVV.

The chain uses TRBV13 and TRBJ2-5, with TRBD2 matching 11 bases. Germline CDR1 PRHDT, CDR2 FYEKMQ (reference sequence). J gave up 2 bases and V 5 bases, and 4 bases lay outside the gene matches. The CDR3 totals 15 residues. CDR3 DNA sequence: TGTGCCAGCAGCCCTAGACTAGCGGGGCAAGAGACCCAGTACTTC. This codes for CASSPRLAGQETQYF.

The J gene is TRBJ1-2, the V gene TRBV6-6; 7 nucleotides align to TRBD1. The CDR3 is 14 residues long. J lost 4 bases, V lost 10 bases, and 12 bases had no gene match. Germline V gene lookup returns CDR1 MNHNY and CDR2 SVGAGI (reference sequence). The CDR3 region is CATNFPGQLYGYTF. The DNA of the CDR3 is TGTGCCACAAACTTCCCGGGACAGCTCTATGGCTACACCTTC.

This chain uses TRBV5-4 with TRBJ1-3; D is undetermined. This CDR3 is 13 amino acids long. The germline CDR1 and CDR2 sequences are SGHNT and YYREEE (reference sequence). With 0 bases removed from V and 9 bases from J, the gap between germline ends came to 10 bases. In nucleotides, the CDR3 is TGTGCCAGCAGCTTGGCGGGATTTGGCACCATATATTTT. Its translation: CASSLAGFGTIYF.